The 8 T cell receptor beta chains below all came from one sample that was sequenced in a study of CD8 T cells in Susac syndrome (dated by TCRdb to the late 2010s). Library method: the immunoSEQ multiplex PCR assay. RNA was extracted using the RNeasy kit, and about 0.5 to 1 ug of the RNA was reverse transcribed with random hexamers. TCRdb cleaned the public reads at Q25 with fastp, built clones with MiXCR and kept in-frame beta chains. CDR3 protein sequences are deduplicated, and each keeps its most common genes and DNA. The sample table holds fewer than 90,000 distinct CDR3 sequences, of which approximately 94% were seen once. 0.45% of the sample comes from the top ten. Sequencing was done on a sample of CD8+ T cells from PBMCs. These receptors all stem from a human donor with Susac syndrome.

As concerns this clonotype: At one end, the junction sequence differs from germline, possibly due to a read error. CDR3 in amino acids: CSASLNTEASF. Here the CDR3 DNA reads TGCAGCGCGAGCCTGAACACTGAAGCTTCCTTT. This chain links TRBV29-1 with TRBJ1-1; no reliable D call. Germline values: CDR1 SQVTM, CDR2 ANQGSEA. This CDR3 has 11 amino acids.

The rearrangement uses TRBV7-6 and TRBJ1-1; D ambiguous. Trimming shortened V by 5 bases and J by 11 bases, and 21 bases separated the two germline ends. Germline V lookup: CDR1 SGHVS, CDR2 FNYEAQ. The CDR3 length is 14 residues. In DNA form, the CDR3 reads TGTGCCAGCAGCCCCTTTTGGTCTCAGGTGGGGGCTTTCTTT. It codes for CASSPFWSQVGAFF.

The DNA for the CDR3 is TGCAGTGCTAGAGATCTGGACAGACGCGAGACCCAGTACTTC. Protein sequence: CSARDLDRRETQYF. The V gene is TRBV20-1, the J gene TRBJ2-5; D perhaps matches TRBD1 (6 bases). V was pared by 0 bases and J by 5 bases, with 13 bases between. Per germline, CDR1 DFQATT and CDR2 SNEGSKA (reference sequence). CDR3 length: 14 amino acids.

This chain joins TRBV18 and TRBJ2-7; perhaps TRBD1 as D (6 bases). The CDR3 length is 16 residues. V lost 3 bases, J lost 1 base, and 16 bases lay in between. Germline V gene sequence: CDR1 KGHSH, CDR2 LQKENI. CDR3 loop: CASSPINGQRSYEQYF. CDR3 DNA sequence: TGTGCCAGCTCACCGATTAACGGACAGCGGTCCTACGAGCAGTACTTC.

This clonotype was picked up a small number of times. This chain connects TRBV5-1 to TRBJ2-2; TRBD2 aligns across 10 bases. V lost 1 base to trimming and J lost 2 bases; unmatched junction nucleotides: 11. The CDR3 runs 19 residues. The V gene's germline CDR1 is SGHRS and CDR2 YFSETQ. CDR3 region: CASSLTPRVAGGNTGELFF. The CDR3 nucleotides read TGCGCCAGCAGCTTGACCCCCAGGGTAGCGGGGGGCAACACCGGGGAGCTGTTTTTT. Full variable domain (outside the CDR3, taken from reference TRBV5-1 and TRBJ2-2): KAGVTQTPRYLIKTRGQQVTLSCSPISGHRSVSWYQQTPGQGLQFLFEYFSETQRNKGNFPGRFSGRQFSNSRSEMNVSTLELGDSALYLCASSLTPRVAGGNTGELFFGEGSRLTVL.

J is TRBJ2-2 and V is TRBV12-3 or TRBV12-4; tentatively, D is TRBD1 or TRBD2 (5 bases each). The V end was cut by 6 bases, the J end by 2 bases, with 16 bases between. This CDR3 has 16 residues. CDR3 nucleotides: TGTGCCAGCAGCACCCCCGGGACGGATAACACCGGGGAGCTGTTTTTT. Protein product: CASSTPGTDNTGELFF.

The chain joins TRBV5-4 to TRBJ1-6, with D possibly matching TRBD1 (6 bases). The V gene lost 2 bases and the J gene lost 4 bases, with 10 bases spanning the gap. There are 15 residues in the CDR3. Germline V lookup: CDR1 SGHNT, CDR2 YYREEE (reference sequence). The CDR3 is CASSLKGHYNSPLHF. The CDR3 DNA reads TGTGCCAGCAGCTTAAAGGGACATTATAATTCACCCCTCCACTTT.

This sequence joins TRBV5-1 and TRBJ2-4; the match to TRBD1 covers 7 bases. V lost 6 bases, J lost 8 bases, and 8 bases stayed unmatched. CDR1 is SGHRS and CDR2 is YFSETQ in the germline V gene. The CDR3 contains 13 residues. CDR3 sequence: CASMPQGVDIQYF. Here the CDR3 DNA reads TGCGCCAGCATGCCCCAGGGGGTGGACATTCAGTACTTC.